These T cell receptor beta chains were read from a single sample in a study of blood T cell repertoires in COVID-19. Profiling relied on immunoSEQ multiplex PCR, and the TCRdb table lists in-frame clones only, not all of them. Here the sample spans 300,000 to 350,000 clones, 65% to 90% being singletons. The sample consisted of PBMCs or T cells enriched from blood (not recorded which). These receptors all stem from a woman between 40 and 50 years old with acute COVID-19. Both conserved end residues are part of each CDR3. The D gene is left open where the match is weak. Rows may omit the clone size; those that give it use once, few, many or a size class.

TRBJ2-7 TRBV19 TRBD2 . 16 TGTGCCAGTAGTGGGAGGGCGCTTGCGAGCACCTACGAGCAGTACTTC CASSGRALASTYEQYF
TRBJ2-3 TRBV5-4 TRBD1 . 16 TGTGCCAGCAGCTTTCGACAGGGATCCCGCACAGATACGCAGTATTTT CASSFRQGSRTDTQYF
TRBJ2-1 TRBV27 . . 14 TGTGCCAGCCCTAATAATCGACAGGCCAATGAGCAGTTCTTC CASPNNRQANEQFF
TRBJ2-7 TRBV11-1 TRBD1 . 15 TGTGCCAGCAGCCCCGGGACAGGACCGACCTACGAGCAGTACTTC CASSPGTGPTYEQYF
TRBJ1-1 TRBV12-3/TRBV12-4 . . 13 TGTGCTTCGAAGGTTCGGGTGGACACTGAAGCTTTCTTT CASKVRVDTEAFF
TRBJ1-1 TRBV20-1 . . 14 TGCAGTGCTAGTACACGGAGGATGAACACTGAAGCTTTCTTT CSASTRRMNTEAFF
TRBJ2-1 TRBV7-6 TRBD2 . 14 TGTGCCAGCAGCATAAACCCGACTAGCGGGACACAGTTCTTC CASSINPTSGTQFF
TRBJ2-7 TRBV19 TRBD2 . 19 TGTGCCAGTAGTATATCGTCTAGCGGGATCACCGAGAGGGCCTACGAGCAGTACTTC CASSISSSGITERAYEQYF
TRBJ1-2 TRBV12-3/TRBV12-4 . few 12 TGTGCCAGCAGGAGGACAGTCTATGGCTACACCTTC CASRRTVYGYTF
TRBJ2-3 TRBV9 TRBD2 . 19 TGTGCCAGCAGCGTAGAGGGGGCTAGCGGGACCACTAGCACAGATACGCAGTATTTT CASSVEGASGTTSTDTQYF
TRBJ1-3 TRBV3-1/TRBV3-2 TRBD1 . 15 TGTGCCAGCAGCCCCACAGGGGCTAGTGGAAACACCATATATTTT CASSPTGASGNTIYF
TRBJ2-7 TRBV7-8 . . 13 TGTGCCAGCAGCCTCACTAGATTGGGCGAGCAGTACTTC CASSLTRLGEQYF
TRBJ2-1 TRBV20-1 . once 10 TGCAGTGCTGGGTCTAGTGAGCAGTTCTTC CSAGSSEQFF
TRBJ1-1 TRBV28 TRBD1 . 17 TGTGCCAGCAGTTTCGGACTCCGAGACAGGGGGCGAACTGAAGCTTTCTTT CASSFGLRDRGRTEAFF
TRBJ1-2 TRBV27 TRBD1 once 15 TGTGCCAGCAGCCTGAGGAGACAGGGGAGCTATGGCTACACCTTC CASSLRRQGSYGYTF
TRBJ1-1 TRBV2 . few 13 TGTGCCAGCAGGGCCGATCCGAACACTGAAGCTTTCTTT CASRADPNTEAFF
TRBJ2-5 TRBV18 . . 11 TGTGCCAGCTCAACTATCAAGACCCAGTACTTC CASSTIKTQYF
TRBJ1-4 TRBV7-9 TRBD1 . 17 TGTGCCAGCAGCTTGGGACAGGGAGGGGACCATAATGAAAAACTGTTTTTT CASSLGQGGDHNEKLFF
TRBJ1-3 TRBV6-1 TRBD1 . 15 TGTGCCAGCAGTGAGCAGGGGGTCTCTGGAAACACCATATATTTT CASSEQGVSGNTIYF
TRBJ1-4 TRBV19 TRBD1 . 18 TGTGCCAGTAGTCCCCCTCGGACAGGGGGCGCAACTAATGAAAAACTGTTTTTT CASSPPRTGGATNEKLFF
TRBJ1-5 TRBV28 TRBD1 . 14 TGTGCCAGCAGTTTAGGGACAGGCAATCAGCCCCAGCATTTT CASSLGTGNQPQHF
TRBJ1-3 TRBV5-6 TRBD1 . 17 TGTGCCAGCAGCGCGGACAGGGCTTTTTTCTCTGGAAACACCATATATTTT CASSADRAFFSGNTIYF
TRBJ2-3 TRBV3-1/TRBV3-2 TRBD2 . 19 TGTGCCAGCACTCTGGGGCGGCTAGCGGGGGTGATACGCACAGATACGCAGTATTTT CASTLGRLAGVIRTDTQYF
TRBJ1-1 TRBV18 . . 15 TGTGCCAGCTCCTCGGGACTGTTACTGAACACTGAAGCTTTCTTT CASSSGLLLNTEAFF
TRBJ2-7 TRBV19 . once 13 TGTGCCAGTAGTAAATTTCCTTCGGGGGAGCAGTACTTC CASSKFPSGEQYF
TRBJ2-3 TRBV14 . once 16 TGTGCCAGCAGCCAAGATTGGCAGGCAGGAACAGATACGCAGTATTTT CASSQDWQAGTDTQYF
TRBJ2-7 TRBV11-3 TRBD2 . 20 TGTGCCAGCAGCTTAGATGGGCGACTAGCGGGAGGCTATAGGTCCTACGAGCAGTACTTC CASSLDGRLAGGYRSYEQYF
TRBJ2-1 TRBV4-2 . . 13 TGTGCCAGCAGCCAAGAGCAGTACAATGAGCAGTTCTTC CASSQEQYNEQFF
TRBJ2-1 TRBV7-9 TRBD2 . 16 TGTGCCAGCAGCTTAGTCGCTAGCGGGGGGTACAATGAGCAGTTCTTC CASSLVASGGYNEQFF
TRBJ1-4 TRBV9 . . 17 TGTGCCAGCAGCGTAGGTCTGGGAGGGAGTGCTAATGAAAAACTGTTTTTT CASSVGLGGSANEKLFF
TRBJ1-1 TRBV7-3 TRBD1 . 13 TGTGCCAGCAGCTCGGCACAGGGGACTGAAGCTTTCTTT CASSSAQGTEAFF
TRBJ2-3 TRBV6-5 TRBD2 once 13 TGTGCCAGCAGTTTGCCGGGACTAGGTACGCAGTATTTT CASSLPGLGTQYF
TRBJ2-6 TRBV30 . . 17 TGTGCCTGGAGCTGGAGGCGTTATAACAGTCGGGCCAACGTCCTGACTTTC CAWSWRRYNSRANVLTF
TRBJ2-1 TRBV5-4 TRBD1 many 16 TGTGCCAGCAGCTCTCCGGACAGGGGCCAATACAATGAGCAGTTCTTC CASSSPDRGQYNEQFF
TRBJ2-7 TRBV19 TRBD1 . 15 TGTGCCAGTAGTATGGGACAGGGGCTAAGGAATGGGCAGTACTTC CASSMGQGLRNGQYF
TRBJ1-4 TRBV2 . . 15 TGTGCCAGCAGTGTAACGGGGGGAGGGTATGAAAAACTGTTTTTT CASSVTGGGYEKLFF
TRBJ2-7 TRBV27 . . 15 TGTGCCAGCAATGAATTCGACCATTCGAGGTACGAGCAGTACTTC CASNEFDHSRYEQYF
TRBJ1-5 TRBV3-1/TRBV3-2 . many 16 TGTGCCAGCAGCGAAAACGATGGGGGCCGCGGTCAGCCCCAGCATTTT CASSENDGGRGQPQHF
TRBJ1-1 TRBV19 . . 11 TGTGCCACCGAGCGGCGGGCTGAAGCTTTCTTT CATERRAEAFF